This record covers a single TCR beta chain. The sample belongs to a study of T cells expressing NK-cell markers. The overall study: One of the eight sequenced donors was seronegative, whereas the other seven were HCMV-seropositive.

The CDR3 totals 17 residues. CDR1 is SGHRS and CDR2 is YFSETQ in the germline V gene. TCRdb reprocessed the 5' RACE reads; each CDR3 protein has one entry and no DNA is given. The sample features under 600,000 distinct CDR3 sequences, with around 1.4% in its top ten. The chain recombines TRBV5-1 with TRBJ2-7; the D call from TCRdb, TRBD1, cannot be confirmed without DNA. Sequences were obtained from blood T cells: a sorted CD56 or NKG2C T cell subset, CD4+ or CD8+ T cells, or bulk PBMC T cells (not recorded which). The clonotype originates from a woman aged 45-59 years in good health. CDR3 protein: CASSLAWGRVERYEQYF.